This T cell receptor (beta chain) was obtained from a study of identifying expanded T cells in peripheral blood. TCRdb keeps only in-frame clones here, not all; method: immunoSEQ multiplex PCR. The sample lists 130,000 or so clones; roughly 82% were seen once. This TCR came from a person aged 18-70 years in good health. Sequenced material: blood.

CDR3 bases: TGCGCCAGCAGCTACGAGGGGGCCACCGGGGAGCTGTTTTTT. Protein sequence: CASSYEGATGELFF. J is TRBJ2-2 and V is TRBV5-1; 7 positions match TRBD1. With V trimmed by 3 bases and J by 4 bases, 3 bases remained unmatched. CDR3 size: 14 residues. Germline V gene data show CDR1 as SGHRS and CDR2 as YFSETQ.